Below are 24 T cell receptor beta chains sequenced from a single sample in a study of human T cells and chemical hapten exposure. Time point of the sample: patch test 3, about 24 weeks after DPC sensitization. As to treatment: therapeutic diphenylcyclopropenone sensitization with weekly scalp DPC. In TCRdb, the RACE reads were re-called with MiXCR into one record per CDR3 protein. The sample has just under 65,000 distinct CDR3 sequences; 9.5% to 11% are singletons. Sequences were derived from whole blood, sampled in connection with sensitization to the hapten diphenylcyclopropenone (DPC). The source of these receptors is a woman aged 30 to 39 with alopecia areata. Some clones in this sample may be carry-over from other donors' samples.

The sample holds many counts of this clonotype. The chain recombines TRBV6-1 with TRBJ2-2; 10 positions agree with TRBD2. The trim removed 6 bases at V and 4 bases at J, leaving 8 bases unmatched. Germline lookup yields CDR1 MNHNS and CDR2 SASEGT. CDR3 length equals 16 residues. CDR3 in amino acids: CASRGSGRAPTGELFF. In DNA, the CDR3 is TGTGCCAGCAGGGGAAGCGGGAGGGCCCCCACCGGGGAGCTGTTTTTT.

V is TRBV20-1 and J is TRBJ1-1; possible D gene TRBD1, 6 bases. Germline V gene lookup returns CDR1 DFQATT and CDR2 SNEGSKA (reference sequence). V shed 6 bases and J shed 8 bases, with 19 bases lying between them. This CDR3 comprises 13 residues. CDR3 nucleotides: TGCAGTGCCCTCAAAGTAGGGACATTCGAAGCTTTCTTT. This sequence encodes CSALKVGTFEAFF.

The chain uses TRBV7-6 and TRBJ2-3; TRBD2 might be the D (6 bases). Germline V gene lookup returns CDR1 SGHVS and CDR2 FNYEAQ. V lost 1 base and J lost 2, with 19 bases in between. The CDR3 has 18 residues. The CDR3 DNA is TGTGCCAGCAGCTTAGGGCAGACCTGGAGGGGCCTCACAGATACGCAGTATTTT. Residues: CASSLGQTWRGLTDTQYF.

This clonotype was seen only a few times. The DNA for the CDR3 is TGCGCCATACTCAATATTGGTCCCGGGGAGCTGTTTTTT. Its translation is CAILNIGPGELFF. The chain recombines TRBV10-2 with TRBJ2-2, with unresolved D. The germline V and J ends were trimmed by 10 bases and 6 bases, with 15 bases remaining between them. The length of the CDR3 is 13 residues. Per the germline V gene, CDR1 is WSHSY and CDR2 is SAAADI.

This chain's CDR3 is CSAPHPDRVFNEQFF. In DNA, the CDR3 is TGCAGTGCCCCCCACCCGGACAGGGTTTTCAATGAGCAGTTCTTC. The chain joins TRBV20-1 to TRBJ2-1, with 8 nucleotides matching TRBD1. The V segment lost 6 bases and the J segment 6 bases; nucleotides outside the gene matches: 13. This CDR3 is 15 amino acids long. The V gene's germline CDR1 is DFQATT and CDR2 SNEGSKA (reference sequence).

The V gene is TRBV11-2, the J gene TRBJ2-3; 7 bases agree with TRBD1. The CDR3 has 15 residues. Germline-derived CDR1 and CDR2 are SGHAT and FQNNGV. V shed 4 bases, J shed 5 bases, and the junction held 9 bases outside the gene matches. DNA for the CDR3: TGTGCCAGCAGCTCCCTAAGGGGGCGGATAGATACGCAGTATTTT. As protein: CASSSLRGRIDTQYF.

This clonotype was observed a few times. This chain connects TRBV2 to TRBJ1-6; 9 bases match TRBD1. CDR1 and CDR2 from the germline V gene are SNHLY and FYNNEI. CDR3 length: 14 amino acids. V dropped 6 bases and J dropped 10; count of bases not matched to a gene: 7. The DNA for the CDR3 is TGTGCCAGCAGCGATGGGACAGGGAGGTCACCCCTCCACTTT. It encodes CASSDGTGRSPLHF.

This clonotype was observed a few times. The V and J genes are TRBV6-2 or TRBV6-3 and TRBJ2-7; 11 nucleotides line up with TRBD2. Germline-derived CDR1 and CDR2 are MNHEY and SVGEGT. J was trimmed by 7 bases and V by 8 bases; bases with no gene match: 1. CDR3 length equals 11 residues. CDR3 DNA sequence: TGTGCCAGCCGACTAGCGGGAGAGCAGTACTTC. It is translated as CASRLAGEQYF.

This clonotype has only a few counts. The chain recombines TRBV4-1 with TRBJ1-1; weak D call: TRBD1 (5 bases). Trimming pared 6 bases from V and 6 bases from J, leaving 20 bases between. The germline CDR1 and CDR2 sequences are MGHRA and YSYEKL. This CDR3 spans 15 amino acids. The CDR3 region has the DNA TGCGCCAGCAGAATTGGGGCAGGGTGGGATGCTGAAGCTTTCTTT. Residues: CASRIGAGWDAEAFF.

This clonotype has more than one count but fewer than ten. The chain employs TRBV20-1 and TRBJ2-1, with D hard to call. There are 13 residues in the CDR3. The V gene's germline CDR1 is DFQATT and CDR2 SNEGSKA (reference sequence). Trimming took off 6 bases at V and 0 bases at J, with 9 bases between the two ends. The CDR3 nucleotides are TGCAGTGCGCTACTGAGCTCCTACAATGAGCAGTTCTTC. This encodes CSALLSSYNEQFF.

This clonotype was observed at least ten times. The chain joins TRBV7-3 to TRBJ1-1; possibly TRBD1 for D (6 bases). V lost 2 bases to trimming and J lost 11 bases, with 15 bases between them. The CDR3 runs 13 residues. Germline V gene data show CDR1 as SGHTA and CDR2 as FQGTGA. CDR3 coding DNA: TGTGCCAGCAGCTTAGACCGGGACATGGCCGCTTTCTTT. Translating it yields CASSLDRDMAAFF.

This clonotype occurred many times. The rearrangement links TRBV6-2 or TRBV6-3 to TRBJ1-5; D is uncertain. This CDR3 has 16 residues. Looked up from germline, CDR1 is MNHEY and CDR2 is SVGEGT. Trimming pared 6 bases from V and 2 bases from J, leaving 17 bases between. Written as DNA, the CDR3 is TGTGCCAGCAGCCGTAAAAAGGGTTCGGGCAATCAGCCCCAGCATTTT. Translation gives CASSRKKGSGNQPQHF.

This clonotype was found a few times. This chain joins TRBV21-1 and TRBJ2-5; whether TRBD2, the table's D call, matches the DNA was not checked. TRBV21-1 is flagged as a pseudogene. The CDR3 is 14 residues long. The CDR3 DNA reads TGTGCCAGCAGCAGTAGACCTCCTGAGGAGACCCAGTACTTC. Its protein is CASSSRPPEETQYF.

The table lists this clonotype with a few counts. V usage is TRBV28 and J usage is TRBJ2-1, with D unclear. Trimming took 2 bases from V and 0 from J, leaving 11 bases between them. The CDR3 runs 16 residues. In germline, CDR1 is MDHEN, CDR2 SYDVKM. The CDR3 DNA sequence: TGTGCCAGCAGTTTAGGGCGTCTGAGCTCCTACAATGAGCAGTTCTTC. Its protein is CASSLGRLSSYNEQFF.

This clonotype was observed a few times. The V gene is TRBV5-1, the J gene TRBJ2-5; 7 bases map to TRBD1. The CDR3 spans 15 residues. The V gene end was trimmed by 3 bases and the J gene end by 2 bases; junction bases not matched to a gene: 7. Germline CDR1 is SGHRS and CDR2 is YFSETQ. CDR3 in DNA: TGCGCCAGCAGCTCCGGGACAGCCTTTCAAGAGACCCAGTACTTC. As protein: CASSSGTAFQETQYF.

This chain connects TRBV27 to TRBJ1-1; D not resolved. The CDR3 consists of 14 residues. V was trimmed by 4 bases and J by 7 bases, leaving 16 bases between them. The germline CDR1 and CDR2 sequences are MNHEY and SMNVEV (reference sequence). In nucleotides, the CDR3 is TGTGCCAGCAGTTCCACGTGGCGCAGTTTTGAAGCTTTCTTT. Translating gives CASSSTWRSFEAFF.

This clonotype was detected many times. The chain employs TRBV5-6 and TRBJ2-5, with D perhaps TRBD1 (6 bases). This CDR3 region has 15 residues. V was cut by 4 bases and J by 0 bases, with 13 bases left in between. Germline V gene data show CDR1 as SGHDT and CDR2 as YYEEEE. The CDR3 loop is CASSPGVRHQETQYF. CDR3 nucleotide sequence: TGTGCCAGCAGCCCAGGGGTTAGACACCAAGAGACCCAGTACTTC.

The chain has TRBV4-3 and TRBJ2-7; 9 positions agree with TRBD2. This CDR3 has 17 residues. V gave up 4 bases and J gave up 2 bases; unmatched junction bases: 12. CDR1 and CDR2 from the germline V gene are LGHNA and YSLEER. The CDR3 nucleotides are TGCGCCAGCAGCCCCTTCTTGGCTAGCGGGGAGCCCTACGAGCAGTACTTC. Translating it yields CASSPFLASGEPYEQYF.

This clonotype was seen only a few times. V usage is TRBV27 and J usage is TRBJ2-6; D is uncertain. CDR1 and CDR2 from the germline V gene are MNHEY and SMNVEV (reference sequence). Deletions cut 3 bases from V and 2 bases from J, with 11 bases between. This CDR3 region has 16 residues. The CDR3 loop is CASSFDTSTGANVLTF. CDR3 bases: TGTGCCAGCAGTTTTGATACGAGTACTGGGGCCAACGTCCTGACTTTC.

The chain recombines TRBV5-1 with TRBJ2-3, with TRBD2 matching 8 bases. Germline V gene sequence: CDR1 SGHRS, CDR2 YFSETQ. With 7 bases clipped from V and 2 bases from J, the junction kept 21 bases outside the gene matches. The CDR3 totals 19 residues. The CDR3 DNA sequence: TGCGCCAGCGGGCCCCCTCCCAATTCGGTAGCGGGGACCACAGATACGCAGTATTTT. Residues: CASGPPPNSVAGTTDTQYF. Full variable domain (rest looked up from reference TRBV5-1 and TRBJ2-3): KAGVTQTPRYLIKTRGQQVTLSCSPISGHRSVSWYQQTPGQGLQFLFEYFSETQRNKGNFPGRFSGRQFSNSRSEMNVSTLELGDSALYLCASGPPPNSVAGTTDTQYFGPGTRLTVL.

The chain joins TRBV15 to TRBJ2-3, with TRBD1 matching 9 bases. Germline loops: CDR1 LNHNV, CDR2 YYDKDF (reference sequence). With V trimmed by 9 bases and J by 4 bases, 8 bases remained unmatched. This CDR3 is 14 amino acids long. The CDR3 bases are TGTGCCACTTCGGACAGGGGAGGCGCAGATACGCAGTATTTT. Translation gives CATSDRGGADTQYF.

This clonotype was seen a handful of times. The rearrangement joins TRBV15 to TRBJ2-7, with a weak D call TRBD1 (5 bases). The CDR3 sequence is 14 residues long. V was cut by 0 bases and J by 0 bases, with 6 bases left in between. CDR1 is LNHNV, CDR2 YYDKDF, per germline (reference sequence). The CDR3 here is CATSRETDSYEQYF. CDR3 DNA: TGTGCCACCAGCAGAGAGACAGACTCCTACGAGCAGTACTTC.

This clonotype came up a few times. The chain is built from TRBV19 and TRBJ2-6, with a weak D call TRBD1 (5 bases). The CDR3 spans 15 residues. Germline V gene data show CDR1 as LNHDA and CDR2 as SQIVND (reference sequence). V lost 11 bases and J lost 0, with 14 bases in between. The CDR3 loop reads CAAQGLGSGANVLTF. DNA for the CDR3: TGTGCCGCCCAGGGCTTAGGCTCTGGGGCCAACGTCCTGACTTTC.

This clonotype occurred a few times. The V and J genes are TRBV7-2 and TRBJ2-3, with D possibly matching TRBD2 (5 bases). The CDR3 contains 15 residues. Germline V lookup: CDR1 SGHTA, CDR2 FQGNSA. V was trimmed by 1 base and J by 2 bases, leaving 10 bases between them. CDR3 protein: CASSLGFGVTDTQYF. DNA of the CDR3: TGTGCCAGCAGCTTAGGTTTCGGGGTCACAGATACGCAGTATTTT.